This T cell receptor beta chain was recorded in a study of CD8+ T cells in alopecia areata. Study background: Treated individuals took tofacitinib by mouth, 5 to 10 mg twice daily.

With 1 base removed from V and 4 bases from J, the gap between germline ends came to 7 bases. This CDR3 comprises 13 residues. Germline V CDR1 and CDR2: SGHTA, FQGNSA. Investigators isolated RNA and reverse transcribed it into cDNA to act as the sequencing template. Profiled with immunoSEQ multiplex PCR; TCRdb holds only in-frame clones, not every one. The data show about 250,000 clones, less than 80% seen once. In alopecia areata patients, both lesional scalp punch biopsies and peripheral blood were collected. The source is a human donor with alopecia areata. The V and J genes are TRBV7-2 and TRBJ1-1; D not certain. This sample comprised CD4+ T cells sorted from blood, obtained at week 0. The DNA for the CDR3 is TGTGCCAGCAGCTTAGAAAAGGGCACTGAAGCTTTCTTT. Protein: CASSLEKGTEAFF.